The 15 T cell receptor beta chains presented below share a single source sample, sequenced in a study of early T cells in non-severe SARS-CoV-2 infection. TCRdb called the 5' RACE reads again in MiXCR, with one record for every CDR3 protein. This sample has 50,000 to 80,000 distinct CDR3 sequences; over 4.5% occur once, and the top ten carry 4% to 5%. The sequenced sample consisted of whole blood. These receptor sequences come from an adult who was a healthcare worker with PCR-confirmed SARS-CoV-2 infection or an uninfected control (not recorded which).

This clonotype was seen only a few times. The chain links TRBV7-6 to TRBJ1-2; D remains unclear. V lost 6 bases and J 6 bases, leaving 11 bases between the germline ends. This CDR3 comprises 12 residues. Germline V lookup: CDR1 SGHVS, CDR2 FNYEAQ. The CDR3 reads CASSSLRDGYTF. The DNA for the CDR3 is TGTGCCAGCAGTTCATTGAGGGATGGCTACACCTTC.

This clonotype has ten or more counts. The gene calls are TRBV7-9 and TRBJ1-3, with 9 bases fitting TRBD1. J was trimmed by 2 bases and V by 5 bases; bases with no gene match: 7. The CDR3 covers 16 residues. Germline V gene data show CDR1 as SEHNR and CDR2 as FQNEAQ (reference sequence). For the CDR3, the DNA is TGTGCCAGCAGCACCGAACAGGGGGCAACTGGAAACACCATATATTTT. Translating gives CASSTEQGATGNTIYF.

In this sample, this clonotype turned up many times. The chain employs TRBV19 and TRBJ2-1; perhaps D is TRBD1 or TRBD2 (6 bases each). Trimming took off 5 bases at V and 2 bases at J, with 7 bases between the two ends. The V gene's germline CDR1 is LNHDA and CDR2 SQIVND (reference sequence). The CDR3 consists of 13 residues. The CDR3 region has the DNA TGTGCCAGTAGTCGGGGGCCCTACAATGAGCAGTTCTTC. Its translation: CASSRGPYNEQFF.

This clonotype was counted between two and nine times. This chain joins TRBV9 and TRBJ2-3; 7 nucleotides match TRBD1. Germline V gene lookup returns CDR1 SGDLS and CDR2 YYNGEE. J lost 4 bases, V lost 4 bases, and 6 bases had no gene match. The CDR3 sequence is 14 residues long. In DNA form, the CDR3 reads TGTGCCAGCAGCCCGCGACAGGGTGCAGATACGCAGTATTTT. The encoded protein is CASSPRQGADTQYF.

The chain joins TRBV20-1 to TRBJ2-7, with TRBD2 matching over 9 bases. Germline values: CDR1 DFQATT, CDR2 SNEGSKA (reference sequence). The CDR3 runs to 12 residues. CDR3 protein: CSESGRLYEQYF. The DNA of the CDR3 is TGCAGCGAAAGCGGGAGGCTGTACGAGCAGTACTTC.

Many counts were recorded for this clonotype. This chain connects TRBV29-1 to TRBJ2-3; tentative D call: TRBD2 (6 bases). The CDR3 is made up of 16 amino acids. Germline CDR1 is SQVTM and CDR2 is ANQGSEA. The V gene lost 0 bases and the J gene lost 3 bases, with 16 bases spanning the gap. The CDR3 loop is CSVEDRGSGLTDTQYF. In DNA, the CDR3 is TGCAGCGTTGAAGATCGGGGTAGCGGACTTACAGATACGCAGTATTTT.

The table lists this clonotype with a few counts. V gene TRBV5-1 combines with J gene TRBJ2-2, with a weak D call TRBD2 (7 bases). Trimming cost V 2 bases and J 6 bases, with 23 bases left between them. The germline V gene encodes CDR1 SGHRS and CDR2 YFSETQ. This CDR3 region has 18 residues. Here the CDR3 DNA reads TGCGCCAGCAGCTTCGGACGGGGGGCGTATGATTTCCCCGGGGAGCTGTTTTTT. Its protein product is CASSFGRGAYDFPGELFF.

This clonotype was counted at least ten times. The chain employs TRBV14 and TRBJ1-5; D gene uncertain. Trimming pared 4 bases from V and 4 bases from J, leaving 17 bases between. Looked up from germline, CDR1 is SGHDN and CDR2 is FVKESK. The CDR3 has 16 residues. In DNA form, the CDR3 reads TGTGCCAGCAGCCTAAGGGTCCGGAGCTCTAATCAGCCCCAGCATTTT. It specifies CASSLRVRSSNQPQHF.

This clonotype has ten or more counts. CDR3 amino acids: CSARFLSSYNEQFF. The CDR3 nucleotides are TGCAGTGCTAGGTTTCTCAGCTCCTACAATGAGCAGTTCTTC. The chain has TRBV20-1 and TRBJ2-1; D not certain. This CDR3 is 14 amino acids long. V was clipped by 3 bases and J by 0 bases, with 9 bases between them. Germline V gives CDR1 DFQATT, CDR2 SNEGSKA (reference sequence).

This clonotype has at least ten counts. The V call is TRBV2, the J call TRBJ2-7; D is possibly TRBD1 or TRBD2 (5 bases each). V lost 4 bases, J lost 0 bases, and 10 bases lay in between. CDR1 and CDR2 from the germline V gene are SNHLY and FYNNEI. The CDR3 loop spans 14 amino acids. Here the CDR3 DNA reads TGTGCCAGCAGTGTGGGGACCGCCTCCTACGAGCAGTACTTC. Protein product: CASSVGTASYEQYF.

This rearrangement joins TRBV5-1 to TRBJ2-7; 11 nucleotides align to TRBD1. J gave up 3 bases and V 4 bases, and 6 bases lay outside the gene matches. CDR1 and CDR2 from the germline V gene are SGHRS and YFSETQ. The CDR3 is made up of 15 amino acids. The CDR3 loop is CASSPRTGGLYEQYF. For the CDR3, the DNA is TGCGCCAGCAGCCCCAGGACAGGGGGCCTCTACGAGCAGTACTTC.

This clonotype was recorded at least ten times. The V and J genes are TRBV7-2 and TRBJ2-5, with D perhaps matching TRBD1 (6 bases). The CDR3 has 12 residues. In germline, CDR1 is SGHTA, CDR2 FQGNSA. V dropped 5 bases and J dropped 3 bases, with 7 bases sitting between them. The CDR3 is CASSRQEETQYF. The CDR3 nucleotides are TGTGCCAGCAGCCGACAGGAAGAGACCCAGTACTTC.

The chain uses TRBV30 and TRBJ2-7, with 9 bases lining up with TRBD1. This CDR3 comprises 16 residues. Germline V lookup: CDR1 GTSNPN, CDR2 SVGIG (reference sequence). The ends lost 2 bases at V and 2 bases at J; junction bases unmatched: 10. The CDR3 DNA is TGTGCCTGGAGTACGAGGGGGGACAGGGATCCCTACGAGCAGTACTTC. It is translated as CAWSTRGDRDPYEQYF.

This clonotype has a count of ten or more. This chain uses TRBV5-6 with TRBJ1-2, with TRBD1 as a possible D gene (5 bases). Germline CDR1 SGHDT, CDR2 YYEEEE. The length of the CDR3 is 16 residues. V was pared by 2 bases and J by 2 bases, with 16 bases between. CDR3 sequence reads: CASSLGQGPKNYGYTF. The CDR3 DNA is TGTGCCAGCAGCTTAGGGCAGGGCCCAAAAAACTATGGCTACACCTTC. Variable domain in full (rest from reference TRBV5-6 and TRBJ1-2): DAGVTQSPTHLIKTRGQQVTLRCSPKSGHDTVSWYQQALGQGPQFIFQYYEEEERQRGNFPDRFSGHQFPNYSSELNVNALLLGDSALYLCASSLGQGPKNYGYTFGSGTRLTVV.

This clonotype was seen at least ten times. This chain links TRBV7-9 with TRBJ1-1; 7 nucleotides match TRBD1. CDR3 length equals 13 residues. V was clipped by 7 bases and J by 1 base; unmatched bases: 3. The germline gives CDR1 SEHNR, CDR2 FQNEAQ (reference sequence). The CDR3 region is CASTGQANTEAFF. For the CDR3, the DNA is TGTGCCAGCACAGGACAGGCGAACACTGAAGCTTTCTTT.